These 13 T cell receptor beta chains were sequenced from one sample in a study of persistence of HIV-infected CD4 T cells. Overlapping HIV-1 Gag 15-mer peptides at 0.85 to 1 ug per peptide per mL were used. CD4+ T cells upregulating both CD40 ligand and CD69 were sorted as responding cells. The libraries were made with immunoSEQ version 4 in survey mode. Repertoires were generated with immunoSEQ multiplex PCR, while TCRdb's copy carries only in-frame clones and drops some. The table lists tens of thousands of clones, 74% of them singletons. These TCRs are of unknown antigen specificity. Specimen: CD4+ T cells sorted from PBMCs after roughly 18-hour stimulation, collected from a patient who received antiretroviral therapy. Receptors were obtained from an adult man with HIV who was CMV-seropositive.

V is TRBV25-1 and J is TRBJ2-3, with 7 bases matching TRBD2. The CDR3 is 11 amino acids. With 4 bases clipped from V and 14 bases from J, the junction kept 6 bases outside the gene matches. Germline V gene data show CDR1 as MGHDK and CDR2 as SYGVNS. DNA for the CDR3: TGTGCCAGCAGTGCGAAGCGGGGTTTGTATTTT. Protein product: CASSAKRGLYF. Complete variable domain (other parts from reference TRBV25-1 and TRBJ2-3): EADIYQTPRYLVIGTGKKITLECSQTMGHDKMYWYQQDPGMELHLIHYSYGVNSTEKGDLSSESTVSRIRTEHFPLTLESARPSHTSQYLCASSAKRGLYFGPGTRLTVL.

Written as DNA, the CDR3 is TGCAGTGCTAAAAATTCCTACGAGCAGTACTTC. It codes for CSAKNSYEQYF. V is TRBV20-1 and J is TRBJ2-7; D is unclear. Germline CDR1 is DFQATT and CDR2 is SNEGSKA (reference sequence). The V gene lost 4 bases and the J gene lost 1 base, with 5 bases spanning the gap. The CDR3 sequence is 11 residues long.

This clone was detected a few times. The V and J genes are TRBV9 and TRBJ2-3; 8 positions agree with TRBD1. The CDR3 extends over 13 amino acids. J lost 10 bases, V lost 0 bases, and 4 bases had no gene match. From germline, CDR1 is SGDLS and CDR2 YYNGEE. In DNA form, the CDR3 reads TGTGCCAGCAGCGTAGACAGGGGGTGGGCGCAGTATTTT. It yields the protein CASSVDRGWAQYF. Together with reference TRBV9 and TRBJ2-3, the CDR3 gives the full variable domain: DSGVTQTPKHLITATGQRVTLRCSPRSGDLSVYWYQQSLDQGLQFLIQYYNGEERAKGNILERFSAQQFPDLHSELNLSSLELGDSALYFCASSVDRGWAQYFGPGTRLTVL.

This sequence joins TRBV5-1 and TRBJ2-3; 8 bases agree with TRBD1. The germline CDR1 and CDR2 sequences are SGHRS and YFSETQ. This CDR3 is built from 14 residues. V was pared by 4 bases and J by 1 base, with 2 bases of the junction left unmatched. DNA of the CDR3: TGCGCCAGCAGCGGGACAGGCCGCACAGATACGCAGTATTTT. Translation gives CASSGTGRTDTQYF.

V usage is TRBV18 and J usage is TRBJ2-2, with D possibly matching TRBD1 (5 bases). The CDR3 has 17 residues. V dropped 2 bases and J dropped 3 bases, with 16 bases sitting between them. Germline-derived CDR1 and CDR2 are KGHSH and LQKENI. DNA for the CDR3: TGTGCCAGCTCACCATTCGTAGTAGGGGCGGACACCGGGGAGCTGTTTTTT. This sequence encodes CASSPFVVGADTGELFF.

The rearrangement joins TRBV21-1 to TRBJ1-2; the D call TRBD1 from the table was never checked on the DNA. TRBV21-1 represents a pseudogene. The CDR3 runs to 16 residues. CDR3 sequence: CASSPWTGGGYCGYTF. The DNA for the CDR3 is TGTGCCAGCAGCCCATGGACAGGGGGCGGTTATTGTGGCTACACCTTC.

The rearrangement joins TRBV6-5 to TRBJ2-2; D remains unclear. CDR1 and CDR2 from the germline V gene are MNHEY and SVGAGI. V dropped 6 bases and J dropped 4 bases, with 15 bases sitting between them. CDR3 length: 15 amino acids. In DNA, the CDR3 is TGTGCCAGCAGCGCGTCACTCCGCAGCACCGGGGAGCTGTTTTTT. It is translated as CASSASLRSTGELFF.

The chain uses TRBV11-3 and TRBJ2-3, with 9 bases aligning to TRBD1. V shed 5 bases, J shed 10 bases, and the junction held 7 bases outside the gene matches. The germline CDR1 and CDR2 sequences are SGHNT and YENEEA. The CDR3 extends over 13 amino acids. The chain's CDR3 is CASSRSGDRAQYF. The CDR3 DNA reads TGTGCCAGCAGCCGATCAGGGGACAGGGCGCAGTATTTT.

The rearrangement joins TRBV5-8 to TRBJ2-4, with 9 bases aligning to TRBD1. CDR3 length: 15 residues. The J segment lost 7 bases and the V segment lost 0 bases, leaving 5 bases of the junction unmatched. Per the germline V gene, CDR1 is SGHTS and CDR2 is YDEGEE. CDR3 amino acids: CASSLGQGGFNIQYF. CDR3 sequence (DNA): TGTGCCAGCAGCTTGGGACAGGGGGGGTTTAACATTCAGTACTTC.

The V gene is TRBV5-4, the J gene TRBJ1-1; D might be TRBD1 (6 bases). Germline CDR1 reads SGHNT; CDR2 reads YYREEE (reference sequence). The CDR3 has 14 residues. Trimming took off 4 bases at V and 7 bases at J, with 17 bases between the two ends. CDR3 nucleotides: TGTGCCAGCAGCCCCGGGGGGGGGCGCATTGAAGCTTTCTTT. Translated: CASSPGGGRIEAFF.

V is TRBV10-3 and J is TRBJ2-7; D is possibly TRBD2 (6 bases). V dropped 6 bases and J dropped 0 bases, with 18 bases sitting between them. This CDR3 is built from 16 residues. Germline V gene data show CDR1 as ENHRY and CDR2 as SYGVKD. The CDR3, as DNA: TGTGCCATCAGCCCCACCGGCGGGGACTTCTCCTACGAGCAGTACTTC. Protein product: CAISPTGGDFSYEQYF.

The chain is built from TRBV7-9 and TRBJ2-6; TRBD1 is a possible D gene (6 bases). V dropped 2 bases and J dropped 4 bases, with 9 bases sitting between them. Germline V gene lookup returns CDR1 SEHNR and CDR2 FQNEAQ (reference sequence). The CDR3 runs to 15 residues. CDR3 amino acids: CASSLTGRGANVLTF. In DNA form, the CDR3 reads TGTGCCAGCAGCTTAACAGGGCGAGGGGCCAACGTCCTGACTTTC.

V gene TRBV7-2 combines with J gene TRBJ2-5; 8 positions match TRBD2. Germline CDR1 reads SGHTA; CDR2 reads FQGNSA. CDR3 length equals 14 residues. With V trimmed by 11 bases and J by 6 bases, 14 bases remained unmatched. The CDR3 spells CASLGRGASQTQYF. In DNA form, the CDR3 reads TGTGCCTCCTTGGGGCGGGGGGCCAGTCAGACCCAGTACTTC.